These 25 T cell receptor beta chains came from one sample sequenced in a study of metastatic and nonmetastatic thyroid tumors (dated by TCRdb to the early 2020s). The protocol used for the library was PCR. Sequenced on an Illumina HiSeq 4000. TCRdb passed the public sequencing reads through fastp at Q25 and MiXCR, retaining productive beta sequences. The sample table holds roughly 22,000 clones, of which more than 30% were seen once. The ten largest clones represent 20% to 25% of the sample. No patient had received any treatment before thyroid surgery. The sequencing input was blood. Receptors were obtained from a male donor with papillary thyroid cancer or a benign thyroid nodule (not recorded which). Some clones in this sample may be carry-over from other donors' samples.

V usage is TRBV20-1 and J usage is TRBJ2-5, with D uncertain. In germline, CDR1 is DFQATT, CDR2 SNEGSKA (reference sequence). The CDR3 extends over 14 amino acids. Trimming cost V 1 base and J 2 bases, with 11 bases left between them. For the CDR3, the DNA is TGCAGTGCTAGAGTTCTCCGGTCACAAGAGACCCAGTACTTC. Encoded protein: CSARVLRSQETQYF.

By share, this clone counts as medium-sized. The chain is built from TRBV11-2 and TRBJ2-7; perhaps TRBD1 as D (6 bases). The CDR3 extends over 15 amino acids. The germline CDR1 and CDR2 sequences are SGHAT and FQNNGV. The germline V and J ends were trimmed by 5 bases and 2 bases, with 16 bases remaining between them. CDR3 region: CASSPRWTATYEQYF. The CDR3 nucleotides are TGTGCCAGCAGCCCCCGGTGGACAGCGACCTACGAGCAGTACTTC. The full variable domain, with the rest looked up from reference TRBV11-2 and TRBJ2-7, is EAGVAQSPRYKIIEKRQSVAFWCNPISGHATLYWYQQILGQGPKLLIQFQNNGVVDDSQLPKDRFSAERLKGVDSTLKIQPAKLEDSAVYLCASSPRWTATYEQYFGPGTRLTVT.

To note about this clone: This sample also contains other DNA sequences that code for the same CDR3. The V call is TRBV20-1, the J call TRBJ2-7, with 7 bases matching TRBD2. Per the germline V gene, CDR1 is DFQATT and CDR2 is SNEGSKA (reference sequence). The CDR3 totals 14 residues. The ends lost 3 bases at V and 4 bases at J; junction bases unmatched: 9. CDR3 amino acids: CSARAAGGSYEQYF. The DNA of the CDR3 is TGCAGTGCTAGGGCCGCGGGCGGGAGTTACGAGCAGTACTTC.

The chain employs TRBV20-1 and TRBJ2-3, with a tentative D call TRBD2 (5 bases). The CDR3 loop spans 14 amino acids. V was cut by 5 bases and J by 1 base, with 13 bases left in between. Germline lookup yields CDR1 DFQATT and CDR2 SNEGSKA (reference sequence). The CDR3 is CSAPIAAGTDTQYF. The CDR3 nucleotides are TGCAGTGCTCCCATCGCAGCGGGCACAGATACGCAGTATTTT.

At least ten counts were recorded for this clone. The V gene is TRBV19, the J gene TRBJ1-5; TRBD1 might be the D (5 bases). CDR1 is LNHDA, CDR2 SQIVND, per germline (reference sequence). Trimming pared 5 bases from V and 6 bases from J, leaving 11 bases between. CDR3 length equals 13 residues. The DNA of the CDR3 is TGTGCCAGTAGTCCCGGGGGAGGTCAGCCCCAGCATTTT. Its translation: CASSPGGGQPQHF.

This clone has at least ten counts. Other DNA sequences within the sample encode an identical CDR3. The CDR3 is CASSYPLASGGKRDEQFF. The CDR3 nucleotides are TGTGCCAGCAGTTACCCCCTGGCTAGCGGGGGGAAGCGGGATGAGCAGTTCTTC. The V call is TRBV6-6, the J call TRBJ2-1, with 11 positions matching TRBD2. The length of the CDR3 is 18 residues. The ends lost 2 bases at V and 8 bases at J; junction bases unmatched: 14. Per the germline V gene, CDR1 is MNHNY and CDR2 is SVGAGI (reference sequence).

This clone was seen ten or more times. The chain carries TRBV2 and TRBJ1-6; TRBD1 aligns across 7 bases. Trimming at V came to 0 bases and at J to 9 bases, leaving 8 bases not matched to a gene. Germline lookup yields CDR1 SNHLY and CDR2 FYNNEI. The CDR3 is 16 amino acids. The CDR3 sequence: CASSEAHVTGSSPLHF. DNA of the CDR3: TGTGCCAGCAGTGAAGCGCACGTGACAGGGAGTTCACCCCTCCACTTT.

This clone is medium-sized within its sample. This chain joins TRBV28 and TRBJ2-2; weak D call: TRBD2 (6 bases). V lost 3 bases and J lost 7, with 12 bases in between. CDR3 length equals 14 residues. CDR1 and CDR2 from the germline V gene are MDHEN and SYDVKM. The CDR3 DNA reads TGTGCCAGCAGTTTGCGGGGTGGGATCGGGGAGCTGTTTTTT. Amino acid sequence: CASSLRGGIGELFF.

This clone was detected many times. The genes are TRBV7-8 and TRBJ2-2; 8 bases match TRBD2. The V segment lost 4 bases and the J segment 7 bases; nucleotides outside the gene matches: 11. In germline, CDR1 is SGHVS, CDR2 FQNEAQ. This CDR3 contains 16 residues. The CDR3 region is CASSSLGAGDVGELFF. The CDR3 DNA reads as TGTGCCAGCAGCTCGCTGGGAGCGGGAGACGTCGGGGAGCTGTTTTTT.

This chain uses TRBV2 with TRBJ2-1, with D maybe TRBD1 (6 bases). The CDR3 extends over 15 amino acids. Germline CDR1 and CDR2: SNHLY and FYNNEI. Trimming took off 6 bases at V and 5 bases at J, with 17 bases between the two ends. As DNA, the CDR3 is TGTGCCAGCAGCGACCACAGGGTTGTCAACAATGAGCAGTTCTTC. Protein sequence: CASSDHRVVNNEQFF.

At least ten counts were recorded for this clone. A read error is possible here, since a much larger clone lies one base away. Here the CDR3 reads CASGLGVYLTQGDGNTIYF. CDR3 coding DNA: TGCGCCAGCGGCTTGGGCGTCTATCTTACACAGGGTGACGGAAACACCATATATTTT. The genes are TRBV5-1 and TRBJ1-3, with D possibly matching TRBD1 (6 bases). Germline loops: CDR1 SGHRS, CDR2 YFSETQ. This CDR3 has 19 amino acids.

This clone was counted ten times or more. The chain links TRBV24-1 to TRBJ2-1; 9 bases fit TRBD1. This CDR3 comprises 14 residues. With 10 bases clipped from V and 8 bases from J, the junction kept 11 bases outside the gene matches. The germline V gene has CDR1 KGHDR and CDR2 SFDVKD. CDR3 in DNA: TGTGCCACAGCTCCCACAGGGGGCGAGGATGAGCAGTTCTTC. Encoded protein: CATAPTGGEDEQFF.

The rearrangement joins TRBV14 to TRBJ1-6, with D uncertain. V lost 3 bases, J lost 0 bases, and 3 bases lay in between. The germline V gene encodes CDR1 SGHDN and CDR2 FVKESK. The CDR3 is made up of 14 amino acids. CDR3 DNA sequence: TGTGCCAGCAGCCAGTACTCCTATAATTCACCCCTCCACTTT. It yields the protein CASSQYSYNSPLHF.

In this sample, this clone turned up a few times. J is TRBJ2-7 and V is TRBV7-9, with D perhaps being TRBD1 or TRBD2 (5 bases each). The V end was cut by 5 bases, the J end by 2 bases, with 13 bases between. Germline CDR1 SEHNR, CDR2 FQNEAQ (reference sequence). The CDR3 loop spans 14 amino acids. The CDR3 protein is CASSAPGRPYEQYF. The CDR3 nucleotides are TGTGCCAGCAGCGCCCCGGGACGACCCTACGAGCAGTACTTC.

This clone was found a few times. The chain is built from TRBV10-2 and TRBJ1-2; TRBD1 aligns across 8 bases. Germline V gives CDR1 WSHSY, CDR2 SAAADI. This CDR3 is 13 amino acids long. V lost 6 bases and J lost 3; bases outside the gene matches: 3. CDR3 in DNA: TGCGCCAGCAGGCAGGGACAGGACTATGGCTACACCTTC. Protein product: CASRQGQDYGYTF.

This clone was detected many times. A read error is possible here, since a much larger clone lies one base away. It is likely a read error, because the conserved phenylalanine at the end of the CDR3 is missing. Here the CDR3 reads CASSFGTGGDTQYS. In nucleotides, the CDR3 is TGCGCCAGCAGCTTCGGGACGGGCGGAGATACGCAGTATTCT. The rearrangement links TRBV5-1 to TRBJ2-3; either TRBD1 or TRBD2 may fit D (5 bases each). With 2 bases removed from V and 5 bases from J, the gap between germline ends came to 12 bases. This CDR3 spans 14 amino acids. Germline assignment: CDR1 SGHRS and CDR2 YFSETQ.

The rearrangement joins TRBV20-1 to TRBJ2-7; TRBD1 or TRBD2 may be the D gene (5 bases each). CDR3 length: 14 amino acids. Trimming stripped 0 bases from V and 6 bases from J, with 15 bases between. The germline V gene has CDR1 DFQATT and CDR2 SNEGSKA (reference sequence). In DNA, the CDR3 is TGCAGTGCTAGAGATCCCGGGACCCACCCCGAGCAGTACTTC. Amino acids: CSARDPGTHPEQYF.

This clone was counted between two and nine times. The sample has other DNA sequences that encode this CDR3 too. The J gene is TRBJ1-2, the V gene TRBV6-1, with 10 bases lining up with TRBD1. CDR3 length: 16 residues. Looked up from germline, CDR1 is MNHNS and CDR2 is SASEGT. The V and J ends lost 5 bases and 6 bases, in that order; junction bases with no gene match: 12. This CDR3 reads CASSSTSTGGANGYTF. The DNA of the CDR3 is TGTGCCAGCAGTTCTACATCGACAGGGGGCGCAAATGGCTACACCTTC.

This chain connects TRBV6-4 to TRBJ1-1; D remains ambiguous. Trimming shortened V by 5 bases and J by 7 bases, and 14 bases separated the two germline ends. Germline V lookup: CDR1 MRHNA, CDR2 SNTAGT. The CDR3 is 13 residues long. Written as DNA, the CDR3 is TGTGCCAGCAGTACCGGGAGAGAAAGTGAAGCTTTCTTT. This sequence encodes CASSTGRESEAFF.

In its sample, this clone is medium-sized. The V gene is TRBV11-1, the J gene TRBJ2-7, with D possibly TRBD1 on 6 matching bases. The V gene lost 5 bases and the J gene lost 0 bases, with 14 bases spanning the gap. Germline values: CDR1 SGHAT, CDR2 FQDESV (reference sequence). CDR3 length: 15 residues. CDR3 residues: CASSLQGDYSYEQYF. Written as DNA, the CDR3 is TGTGCCAGCAGCCTACAGGGTGACTACTCCTACGAGCAGTACTTC.

The CDR3 region is CASSLVWGQGYGYTF. Here the CDR3 DNA reads TGTGCCAGCAGCTTAGTTTGGGGGCAGGGCTATGGCTACACCTTC. The rearrangement links TRBV7-2 to TRBJ1-2, with D maybe TRBD1 (6 bases). The V end was cut by 1 base, the J end by 4 bases, with 13 bases between. The CDR3 runs to 15 residues. Germline CDR1 and CDR2: SGHTA and FQGNSA.

This chain joins TRBV20-1 and TRBJ2-7; 8 nucleotides agree with TRBD1. The junction had 13 bases not matched to a gene; V was cut back by 5 bases and J by 4 bases. This CDR3 has 15 amino acids. CDR1 and CDR2 (germline): DFQATT, SNEGSKA (reference sequence). The CDR3 sequence is CSAQPGQGRRYEQYF. The CDR3 nucleotides read TGCAGTGCTCAACCCGGACAGGGAAGGAGGTACGAGCAGTACTTC.

The CDR3 sequence: CASSQGLAGGPPYNEQFF. DNA for the CDR3: TGTGCCAGCAGCCAAGGACTAGCGGGAGGGCCGCCCTACAATGAGCAGTTCTTC. V is TRBV4-2 and J is TRBJ2-1, with 14 nucleotides matching TRBD2. J was trimmed by 2 bases and V by 1 base; bases with no gene match: 4. Germline CDR1 LGHNA, CDR2 YNFKEQ. The CDR3 spans 18 residues.

There are many counts of this clone. J is TRBJ2-1 and V is TRBV7-9; D ambiguous. V was clipped by 5 bases and J by 12 bases, with 14 bases between them. The CDR3 loop spans 12 amino acids. From germline, CDR1 is SEHNR and CDR2 FQNEAQ (reference sequence). This chain's CDR3 is CASSAWGLGQFF. CDR3 DNA: TGTGCCAGCAGCGCCTGGGGTTTGGGGCAGTTCTTC. The full variable domain, its missing parts supplied by reference TRBV7-9 and TRBJ2-1, is DTGVSQNPRHKITKRGQNVTFRCDPISEHNRLYWYRQTLGQGPEFLTYFQNEAQLEKSRLLSDRFSAERPKGSFSTLEIQRTEQGDSAMYLCASSAWGLGQFFGPGTRLTVL.

On this clone: One junction end disagrees with the germline gene, perhaps due to a read error. CDR3 in amino acids: CASTDDRTNPSF. The CDR3 DNA sequence: TGTGCCAGCACCGACGACAGGACAAACCCTAGCTTC. This chain joins TRBV7-9 and TRBJ2-1; D possibly corresponds to TRBD1 (6 bases). The germline V gene encodes CDR1 SEHNR and CDR2 FQNEAQ (reference sequence). CDR3 length: 12 residues.